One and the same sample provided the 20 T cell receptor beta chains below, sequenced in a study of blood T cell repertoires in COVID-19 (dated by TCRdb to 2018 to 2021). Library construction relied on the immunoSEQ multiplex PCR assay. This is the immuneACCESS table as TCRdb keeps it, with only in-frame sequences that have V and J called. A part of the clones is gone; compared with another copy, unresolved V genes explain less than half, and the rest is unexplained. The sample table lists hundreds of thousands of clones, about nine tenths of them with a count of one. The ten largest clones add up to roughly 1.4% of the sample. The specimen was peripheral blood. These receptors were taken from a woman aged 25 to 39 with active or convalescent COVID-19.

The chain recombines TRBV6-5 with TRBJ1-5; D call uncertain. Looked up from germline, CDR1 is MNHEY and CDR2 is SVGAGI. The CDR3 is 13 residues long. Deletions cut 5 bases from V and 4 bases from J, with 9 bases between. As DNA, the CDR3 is TGTGCCAGCAGTCACAGTTCTAATCAGCCCCAGCATTTT. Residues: CASSHSSNQPQHF.

The CDR3 DNA reads as TGCGCCAGCAGCCAAGTATACGGGAGTGGGGGCACAGATACGCAGTATTTT. This gives the protein CASSQVYGSGGTDTQYF. The chain carries TRBV4-1 and TRBJ2-3, with D tentatively TRBD2 (6 bases). Trimming cost V 1 base and J 1 base, with 15 bases left between them. There are 17 residues in the CDR3. CDR1 is MGHRA and CDR2 is YSYEKL in the germline V gene.

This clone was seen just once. CDR3 loop: CASSLQGANTIYF. The CDR3 nucleotides are TGTGCCAGCAGTTTACAGGGGGCCAACACCATATATTTT. The gene calls are TRBV6-5 and TRBJ1-3, with TRBD1 matching 9 bases. This CDR3 region has 13 residues. V trimming: 4 bases; J trimming: 7 bases; junction bases outside the gene matches: 2. Germline-derived CDR1 and CDR2 are MNHEY and SVGAGI.

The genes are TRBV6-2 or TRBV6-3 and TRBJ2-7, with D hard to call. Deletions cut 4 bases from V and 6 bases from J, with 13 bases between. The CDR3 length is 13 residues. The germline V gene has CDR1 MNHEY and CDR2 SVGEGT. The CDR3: CASSSPLTGEQYF. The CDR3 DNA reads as TGTGCCAGCAGTTCCCCCCTTACGGGCGAGCAGTACTTC.

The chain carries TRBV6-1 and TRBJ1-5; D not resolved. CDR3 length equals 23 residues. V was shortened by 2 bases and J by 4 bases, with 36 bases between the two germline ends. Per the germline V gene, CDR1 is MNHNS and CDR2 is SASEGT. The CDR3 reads CASSEFFEQVLPSPLPLNQPQHF. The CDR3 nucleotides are TGTGCCAGCAGTGAATTTTTCGAGCAGGTATTGCCCTCCCCCCTCCCGTTAAATCAGCCCCAGCATTTT.

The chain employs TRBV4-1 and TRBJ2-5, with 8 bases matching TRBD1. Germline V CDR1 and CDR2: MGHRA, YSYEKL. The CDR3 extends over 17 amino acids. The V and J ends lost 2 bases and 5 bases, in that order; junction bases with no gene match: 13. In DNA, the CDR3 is TGCGCCAGCAGCCAACCCTCCGCAGGGGGCTTTCGGGAGACCCAGTACTTC. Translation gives CASSQPSAGGFRETQYF.

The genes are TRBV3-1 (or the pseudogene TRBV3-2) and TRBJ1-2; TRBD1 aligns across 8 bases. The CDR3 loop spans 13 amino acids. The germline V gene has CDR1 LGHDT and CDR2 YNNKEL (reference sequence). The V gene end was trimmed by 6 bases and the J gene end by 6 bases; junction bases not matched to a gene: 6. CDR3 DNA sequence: TGTGCCAGCAGTCCGGACAGGGCCCATGGCTACACCTTC. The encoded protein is CASSPDRAHGYTF.

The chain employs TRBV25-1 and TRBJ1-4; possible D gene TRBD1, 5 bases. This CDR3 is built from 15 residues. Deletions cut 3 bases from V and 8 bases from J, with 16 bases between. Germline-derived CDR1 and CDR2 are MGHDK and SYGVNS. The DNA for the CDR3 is TGTGCCAGCAGTGATAGGGGCTACGTGGAGGAAAAACTGTTTTTT. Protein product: CASSDRGYVEEKLFF.

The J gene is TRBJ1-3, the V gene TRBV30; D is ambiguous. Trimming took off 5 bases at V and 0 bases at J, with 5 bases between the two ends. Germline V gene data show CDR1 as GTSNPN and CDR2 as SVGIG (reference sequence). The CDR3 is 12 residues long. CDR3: CAWSISGNTIYF. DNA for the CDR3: TGTGCCTGGTCTATCTCTGGAAACACCATATATTTT.

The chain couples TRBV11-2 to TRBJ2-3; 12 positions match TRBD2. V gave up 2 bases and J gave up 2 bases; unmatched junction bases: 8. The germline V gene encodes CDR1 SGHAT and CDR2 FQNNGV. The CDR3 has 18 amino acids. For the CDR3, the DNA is TGTGCCAGCAGCTTATCACTAGCGGGGGGCCTAACCACAGATACGCAGTATTTT. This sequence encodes CASSLSLAGGLTTDTQYF. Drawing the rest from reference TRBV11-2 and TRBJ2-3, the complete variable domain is EAGVAQSPRYKIIEKRQSVAFWCNPISGHATLYWYQQILGQGPKLLIQFQNNGVVDDSQLPKDRFSAERLKGVDSTLKIQPAKLEDSAVYLCASSLSLAGGLTTDTQYFGPGTRLTVL.

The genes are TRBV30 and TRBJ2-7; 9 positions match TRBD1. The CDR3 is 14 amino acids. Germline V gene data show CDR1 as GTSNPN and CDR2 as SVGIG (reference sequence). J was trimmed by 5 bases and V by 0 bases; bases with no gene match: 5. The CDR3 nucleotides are TGTGCCTGGAGTGTAGGACAGGGGAGTGACGAGCAGTACTTC. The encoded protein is CAWSVGQGSDEQYF.

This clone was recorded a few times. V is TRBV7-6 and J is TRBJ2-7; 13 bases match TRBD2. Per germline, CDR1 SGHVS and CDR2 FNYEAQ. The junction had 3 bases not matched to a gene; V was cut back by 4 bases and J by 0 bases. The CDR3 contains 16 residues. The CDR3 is CASSSGTSGVSYEQYF. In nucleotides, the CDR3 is TGTGCCAGCAGCTCAGGGACTAGCGGGGTCTCCTACGAGCAGTACTTC.

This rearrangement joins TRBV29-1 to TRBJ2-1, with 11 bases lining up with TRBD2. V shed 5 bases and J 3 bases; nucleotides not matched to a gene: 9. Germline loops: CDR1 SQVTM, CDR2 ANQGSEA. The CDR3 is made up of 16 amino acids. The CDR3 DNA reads TGCAGCGTTTTGTCTAGCGGGGGGCGGGTCTACAATGAGCAGTTCTTC. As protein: CSVLSSGGRVYNEQFF.

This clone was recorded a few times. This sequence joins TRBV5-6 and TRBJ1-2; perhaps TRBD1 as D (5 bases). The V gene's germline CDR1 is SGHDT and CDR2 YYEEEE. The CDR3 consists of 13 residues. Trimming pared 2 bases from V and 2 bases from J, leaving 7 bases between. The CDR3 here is CASSFPGNYGYTF. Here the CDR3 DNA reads TGTGCCAGCAGCTTCCCAGGGAACTATGGCTACACCTTC.

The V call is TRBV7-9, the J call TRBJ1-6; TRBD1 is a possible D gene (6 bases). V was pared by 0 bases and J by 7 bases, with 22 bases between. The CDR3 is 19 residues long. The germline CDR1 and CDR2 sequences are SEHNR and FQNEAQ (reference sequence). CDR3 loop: CASSLATQGHVGKNSPLHF. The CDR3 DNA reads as TGTGCCAGCAGCTTAGCCACCCAGGGGCACGTGGGAAAAAATTCACCCCTCCACTTT.

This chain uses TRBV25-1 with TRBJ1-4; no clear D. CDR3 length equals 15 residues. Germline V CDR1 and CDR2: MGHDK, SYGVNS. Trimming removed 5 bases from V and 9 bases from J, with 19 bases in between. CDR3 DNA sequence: TGTGCCAGCAGTTGGACCCGGGGTAACCTTAAAAAACTGTTTTTT. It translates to CASSWTRGNLKKLFF.

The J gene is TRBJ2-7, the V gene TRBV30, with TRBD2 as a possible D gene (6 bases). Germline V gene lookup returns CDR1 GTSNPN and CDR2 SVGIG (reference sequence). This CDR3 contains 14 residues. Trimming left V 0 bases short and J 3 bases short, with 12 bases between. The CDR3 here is CAWSVSSAHYEQYF. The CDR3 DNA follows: TGTGCCTGGAGTGTATCTAGCGCCCACTACGAGCAGTACTTC.

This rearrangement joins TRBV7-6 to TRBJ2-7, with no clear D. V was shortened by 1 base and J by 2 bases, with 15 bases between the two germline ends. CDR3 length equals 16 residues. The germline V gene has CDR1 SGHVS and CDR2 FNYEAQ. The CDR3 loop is CASSLVRGQVTYEQYF. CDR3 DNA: TGTGCCAGCAGCTTAGTACGTGGTCAGGTCACCTACGAGCAGTACTTC.

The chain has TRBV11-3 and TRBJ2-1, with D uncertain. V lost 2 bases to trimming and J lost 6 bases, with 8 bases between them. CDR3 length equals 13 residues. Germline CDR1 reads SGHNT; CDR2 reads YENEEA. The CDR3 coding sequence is TGTGCCAGCAGCTTATCACCGGGCAATGAGCAGTTCTTC. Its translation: CASSLSPGNEQFF.

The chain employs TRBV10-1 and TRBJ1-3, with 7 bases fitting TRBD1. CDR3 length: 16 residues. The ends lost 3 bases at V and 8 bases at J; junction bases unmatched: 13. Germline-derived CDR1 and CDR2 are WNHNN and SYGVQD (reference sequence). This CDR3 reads CASSDLRQGPGDTIYF. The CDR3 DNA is TGCGCCAGCAGTGACCTTCGACAGGGCCCGGGAGACACCATATATTTT.